What follows are 23 T cell receptor beta chains derived from one specimen sequenced in a study of graft-versus-host responses after intestinal transplantation. Produced via immunoSEQ multiplex PCR; TCRdb's table is partial and in-frame only. Among some 5,600 clones listed, about 75% were seen once. Processed graft tissue released its intraepithelial and lamina propria lymphocytes. This material consisted of ileum tissue, taken less than 240 days after intestinal transplant. All receptors derive from a human patient who received an intestinal transplant, so some T cells may come from the graft donor.

This chain joins TRBV7-3 and TRBJ2-1, with a weak D call TRBD1 (6 bases). CDR3 length equals 13 residues. V was shortened by 5 bases and J by 9 bases, with 14 bases between the two germline ends. The germline V gene has CDR1 SGHTA and CDR2 FQGTGA. CDR3: CASSLGQQGEQFF. The CDR3 nucleotides read TGTGCCAGCAGCCTCGGACAGCAGGGTGAGCAGTTCTTC. The variable domain in full, with the rest retrieved from reference TRBV7-3 and TRBJ2-1, is GAGVSQTPSNKVTEKGKYVELRCDPISGHTALYWYRQSLGQGPEFLIYFQGTGAADDSGLPNDRFFAVRPEGSVSTLKIQRTERGDSAVYLCASSLGQQGEQFFGPGTRLTVL.

The chain uses TRBV12-5 and TRBJ2-3; D is unresolved. Germline-derived CDR1 and CDR2 are LGHNT and FRNRAP. Trimming took 5 bases from V and 4 from J, leaving 7 bases between them. CDR3 length equals 12 residues. CDR3 sequence (DNA): TGTGCTAGTGGTCCCCCCCCAGATACGCAGTATTTT. Its protein is CASGPPPDTQYF.

The sample holds one count of this clone. This chain links TRBV7-6 with TRBJ1-1; TRBD1 aligns across 7 bases. This CDR3 region has 16 residues. Germline CDR1 is SGHVS and CDR2 is FNYEAQ. The trim removed 0 bases at V and 0 bases at J, leaving 4 bases unmatched. The CDR3 reads CASSLAEGQLNTEAFF. CDR3 nucleotides: TGTGCCAGCAGCTTAGCAGAGGGACAGCTGAACACTGAAGCTTTCTTT.

The chain joins TRBV11-1 to TRBJ2-7; D possibly uses TRBD1 or TRBD2 (6 bases each). The germline V and J ends were trimmed by 5 bases and 2 bases, with 13 bases remaining between them. CDR1 is SGHAT and CDR2 is FQDESV in the germline V gene (reference sequence). CDR3 length: 14 residues. CDR3 DNA: TGTGCCAGCAGCGTAGGGGGGCTTCCCTACGAGCAGTACTTC. It specifies CASSVGGLPYEQYF.

The chain couples TRBV9 to TRBJ1-1, with D unclear. V was clipped by 0 bases and J by 7 bases, with 13 bases between them. CDR1 and CDR2 (germline): SGDLS, YYNGEE. CDR3 length: 14 amino acids. In DNA form, the CDR3 reads TGTGCCAGCAGCGTAGAACCCTACAGAAGTGAAGCTTTCTTT. Its protein product is CASSVEPYRSEAFF.

This chain uses TRBV28 with TRBJ1-1, with 7 bases aligning to TRBD1. Per germline, CDR1 MDHEN and CDR2 SYDVKM. V trimming: 4 bases; J trimming: 4 bases; junction bases outside the gene matches: 18. The CDR3 totals 18 residues. The CDR3 DNA sequence: TGTGCCAGCAGTTCTAGATCACCAGGGGGTAAGGTCGGCACTGAAGCTTTCTTT. Translated, it gives CASSSRSPGGKVGTEAFF.

The V call is TRBV5-1, the J call TRBJ1-2; D is ambiguous. Germline CDR1 SGHRS, CDR2 YFSETQ. Trimming stripped 3 bases from V and 2 bases from J, with 11 bases between. The CDR3 consists of 14 residues. CDR3 DNA: TGCGCCAGCAGCTACGAGGGTGCCAACTATGGCTACACCTTC. As protein: CASSYEGANYGYTF.

V gene TRBV5-6 combines with J gene TRBJ2-5; 7 positions agree with TRBD1. The germline CDR1 and CDR2 sequences are SGHDT and YYEEEE. Losses at the gene ends were 0 bases for V and 1 base for J; bases not matched to a gene: 6. The length of the CDR3 is 16 residues. The CDR3 is CASSLAVGTAQETQYF. The CDR3 nucleotides are TGTGCCAGCAGCTTGGCCGTGGGGACAGCCCAAGAGACCCAGTACTTC.

This clone has only one observation. The chain is built from TRBV19 and TRBJ2-1; D not resolved. This CDR3 spans 17 amino acids. With 5 bases removed from V and 5 bases from J, the gap between germline ends came to 22 bases. The germline V gene has CDR1 LNHDA and CDR2 SQIVND (reference sequence). CDR3 in amino acids: CASSQIIQLSSDNEQFF. CDR3 nucleotide sequence: TGTGCCAGTAGTCAAATTATACAGCTTTCTTCGGACAATGAGCAGTTCTTC.

This clone was detected a few times. The chain links TRBV21-1 to TRBJ1-6. TRBV21-1 is annotated as a pseudogene. The CDR3 is 17 residues long. CDR3 sequence (DNA): TGTGCCAGCAGGTTGGCAATAGCTATACATCATAATTCACCCCTCCACTTT. Residues: CASRLAIAIHHNSPLHF.

The rearrangement joins TRBV7-6 to TRBJ2-5, with 10 bases lining up with TRBD1. Per the germline V gene, CDR1 is SGHVS and CDR2 is FNYEAQ. CDR3 length: 15 residues. The junction had 5 bases not matched to a gene; V was cut back by 2 bases and J by 5 bases. CDR3: CASSLPDRGKETQYF. The DNA of the CDR3 is TGTGCCAGCAGCTTACCGGACAGGGGGAAGGAGACCCAGTACTTC.

This clone has a single count. The rearrangement uses TRBV5-5 and TRBJ2-7; D perhaps matches TRBD2 (6 bases). CDR1 SGHKS and CDR2 YYEKEE come from the germline V gene (reference sequence). This CDR3 region has 14 residues. V was clipped by 1 base and J by 2 bases, with 10 bases between them. CDR3 in amino acids: CASSLWAGPYEQYF. CDR3 bases: TGTGCCAGCAGCTTGTGGGCGGGGCCCTACGAGCAGTACTTC.

The genes are TRBV19 and TRBJ1-2; no clear D gene. Trimming left V 5 bases short and J 4 bases short, with 14 bases between. The CDR3 runs to 14 residues. The germline gives CDR1 LNHDA, CDR2 SQIVND (reference sequence). CDR3 region: CASSLDVGGYGYTF. The CDR3 DNA follows: TGTGCCAGTAGTCTCGACGTAGGTGGCTATGGCTACACCTTC.

J is TRBJ2-2 and V is TRBV28, with D possibly matching TRBD1 (5 bases). The CDR3 runs 13 residues. V was shortened by 7 bases and J by 4 bases, with 10 bases between the two germline ends. Germline V CDR1 and CDR2: MDHEN, SYDVKM. For the CDR3, the DNA is TGTGCCAGCATTGACAGAGCCACCGGGGAGCTGTTTTTT. This gives the protein CASIDRATGELFF.

The V gene is TRBV27, the J gene TRBJ2-7; D is undetermined. The CDR3 has 14 residues. Deletions cut 2 bases from V and 4 bases from J, with 12 bases between. Germline values: CDR1 MNHEY, CDR2 SMNVEV (reference sequence). The CDR3 sequence: CASSLVGRSYEQYF. DNA for the CDR3: TGTGCCAGCAGTTTAGTCGGGCGGTCTTACGAGCAGTACTTC.

Written as DNA, the CDR3 is TGTGCCAGCTCACCTCAGGACAGGGGCGCCTCTGGAAACACCATATATTTT. Residues: CASSPQDRGASGNTIYF. V usage is TRBV18 and J usage is TRBJ1-3; TRBD1 matches 9 bases. The V gene's germline CDR1 is KGHSH and CDR2 LQKENI. The trim removed 3 bases at V and 0 bases at J, leaving 6 bases unmatched. The CDR3 extends over 17 amino acids.

The chain recombines TRBV11-3 with TRBJ1-5; 7 bases align to TRBD1. Per the germline V gene, CDR1 is SGHNT and CDR2 is YENEEA. This CDR3 contains 15 residues. V was pared by 0 bases and J by 1 base, with 0 bases of the junction left unmatched. CDR3 DNA: TGTGCCAGCAGCTTAGAAGGGGGCAGCAATCAGCCCCAGCATTTT. It encodes CASSLEGGSNQPQHF.

The CDR3 protein is CASSASTGPYGYTF. CDR3 nucleotides: TGTGCCAGCAGCGCCTCGACAGGGCCCTATGGCTACACCTTC. The V and J genes are TRBV7-2 and TRBJ1-2, with TRBD1 matching 7 bases. This CDR3 contains 14 residues. CDR1 is SGHTA, CDR2 FQGNSA, per germline. Trimming cost V 5 bases and J 4 bases; bases outside gene matches: 7. Full variable domain (outside the CDR3, taken from reference TRBV7-2 and TRBJ1-2): GAGVSQSPSNKVTEKGKDVELRCDPISGHTALYWYRQSLGQGLEFLIYFQGNSAPDKSGLPSDRFSAERTGGSVSTLTIQRTQQEDSAVYLCASSASTGPYGYTFGSGTRLTVV.

Only one count was recorded for this clone. The V gene is TRBV7-3, the J gene TRBJ2-6; a possible D gene is TRBD2 (6 bases). Per the germline V gene, CDR1 is SGHTA and CDR2 is FQGTGA. V lost 5 bases to trimming and J lost 3 bases, with 17 bases between them. This CDR3 is 17 amino acids long. Here the CDR3 DNA reads TGTGCCAGCAGCCCCGGTGGAGGGTCAAGTGGGGCCAACGTCCTGACTTTC. Its translation is CASSPGGGSSGANVLTF.

J is TRBJ2-2 and V is TRBV9; the D is unclear. The V gene lost 3 bases and the J gene lost 3 bases, with 9 bases spanning the gap. Per the germline V gene, CDR1 is SGDLS and CDR2 is YYNGEE. This CDR3 region has 14 residues. Here the CDR3 reads CASSERSYTGELFF. CDR3 sequence (DNA): TGTGCCAGCAGCGAAAGAAGCTACACCGGGGAGCTGTTTTTT. Based on the CDR3 plus reference TRBV9 and TRBJ2-2, the full variable domain is DSGVTQTPKHLITATGQRVTLRCSPRSGDLSVYWYQQSLDQGLQFLIQYYNGEERAKGNILERFSAQQFPDLHSELNLSSLELGDSALYFCASSERSYTGELFFGEGSRLTVL.

The chain combines TRBV6-4 with TRBJ1-5; 7 bases agree with TRBD1. V shed 9 bases and J 0 bases; nucleotides not matched to a gene: 8. Germline CDR1 reads MRHNA; CDR2 reads SNTAGT. This CDR3 contains 15 residues. CDR3 residues: CARRRQGLSNQPQHF. The DNA for the CDR3 is TGTGCCAGAAGAAGACAGGGTCTTAGCAATCAGCCCCAGCATTTT.

DNA for the CDR3: TGTGCCAGCAGGGTGACAGGGGGGACGACTGAAGCTTTCTTT. Translation: CASRVTGGTTEAFF. This chain uses TRBV6-1 with TRBJ1-1; 9 bases match TRBD1. The germline V gene encodes CDR1 MNHNS and CDR2 SASEGT. The CDR3 runs 14 residues. Germline trimming cut 6 bases from V and 5 bases from J; bases unmatched to any gene: 7.

This chain's CDR3 is CASSRDRGFYGYTF. The DNA for the CDR3 is TGTGCCAGCAGTAGGGACAGGGGCTTCTATGGCTACACCTTC. V gene TRBV6-1 combines with J gene TRBJ1-2, with 10 bases lining up with TRBD1. The CDR3 loop spans 14 amino acids. CDR1 MNHNS and CDR2 SASEGT come from the germline V gene. V lost 5 bases to trimming and J lost 4 bases; unmatched junction nucleotides: 4.